Included here is one T cell receptor (beta chain) sequence, with context. These data belong to a study of T cell changes during pregnancy in multiple sclerosis. CDR3 size: 15 residues. V lost 4 bases to trimming and J lost 4 bases; unmatched junction nucleotides: 9. Germline CDR1 is MNHEY and CDR2 is SMNVEV (reference sequence). Produced via immunoSEQ multiplex PCR; TCRdb's table is partial and in-frame only. The table records some 28,000 clones, 89% of them present only once. This TCR was recovered from a female donor in good health, enrolled as a control in a pregnancy study. The V and J genes are TRBV27 and TRBJ2-5; 7 bases match TRBD2. The input for sequencing was CD4+ T cells from peripheral blood mononuclear cells, taken in the first trimester of pregnancy. The CDR3 here is CASSSPGLIGETQYF. The CDR3 bases are TGTGCCAGCAGTTCCCCGGGACTAATTGGAGAGACCCAGTACTTC.